This TCR beta chain was identified in a study of neoadjuvant anti-PD-1 for oral cavity cancer. Profiling relied on immunoSEQ multiplex PCR, and the TCRdb table lists in-frame clones only, not all of them. The sample holds around 13,000 clones, approximately 77% seen once. V was pared by 2 bases and J by 7 bases, with 15 bases between. In germline, CDR1 is MNHNS, CDR2 SASEGT. The CDR3 contains 14 residues. Study results and caveats: Non-responders to neoadjuvant nivolumab had significantly more clonal PBMC T cells than responders.

Time point given: after neoadjuvant nivolumab, at surgical resection. This clone is a singleton in its sample. Its antigen is as yet unknown. This specimen was PBMCs, taken after nivolumab (anti-PD-1) treatment. This TCR came from a person between 40 and 85 years old with oral cavity squamous cell carcinoma. The gene calls are TRBV6-1 and TRBJ2-7; perhaps TRBD1 as D (5 bases). The CDR3 here is CASSEMWTTTEQYF. DNA of the CDR3: TGTGCCAGCAGTGAAATGTGGACAACAACGGAGCAGTACTTC.